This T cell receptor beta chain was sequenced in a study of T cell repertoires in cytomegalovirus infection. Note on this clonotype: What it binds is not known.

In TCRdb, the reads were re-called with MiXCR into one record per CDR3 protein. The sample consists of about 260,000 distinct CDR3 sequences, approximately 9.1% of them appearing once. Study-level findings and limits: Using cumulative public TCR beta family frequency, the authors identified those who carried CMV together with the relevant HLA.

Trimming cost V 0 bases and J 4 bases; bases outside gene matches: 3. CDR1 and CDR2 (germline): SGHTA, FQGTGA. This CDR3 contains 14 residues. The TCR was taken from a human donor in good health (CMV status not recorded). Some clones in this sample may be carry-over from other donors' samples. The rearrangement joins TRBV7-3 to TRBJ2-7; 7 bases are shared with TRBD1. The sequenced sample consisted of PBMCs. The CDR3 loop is CASSLTAGGYEQYF. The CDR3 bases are TGTGCCAGCAGCTTAACGGCAGGGGGTTACGAGCAGTACTTC.